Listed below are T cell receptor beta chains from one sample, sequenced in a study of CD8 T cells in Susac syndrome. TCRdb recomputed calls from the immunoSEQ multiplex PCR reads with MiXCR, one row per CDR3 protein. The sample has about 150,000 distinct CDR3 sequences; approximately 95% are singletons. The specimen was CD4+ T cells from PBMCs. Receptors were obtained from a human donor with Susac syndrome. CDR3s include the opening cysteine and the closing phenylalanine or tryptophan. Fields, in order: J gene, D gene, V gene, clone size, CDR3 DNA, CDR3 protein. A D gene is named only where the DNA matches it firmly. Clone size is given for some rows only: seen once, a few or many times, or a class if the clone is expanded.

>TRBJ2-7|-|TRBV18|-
TGTGCCAGCTCAGGGGACTTCCGCGACGAGCAGTACTTC
CASSGDFRDEQYF
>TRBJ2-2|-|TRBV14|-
TGTGCCAGCAGCCAAGGGACAGTGGTCACCGGGGAGCTGTTTTTT
CASSQGTVVTGELFF
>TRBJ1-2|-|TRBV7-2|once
TGTGCCAGCAGCATGTCATCGGACCTCCTTGGAGGCTACACCTTC
CASSMSSDLLGGYTF
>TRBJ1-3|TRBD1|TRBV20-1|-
TGCAGTGCTAGAGCACCGGGACAGAGTTTCCCCTTCTCTGGAAACACCATATATTTT
CSARAPGQSFPFSGNTIYF
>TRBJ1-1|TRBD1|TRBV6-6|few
TGTGCCAGCAGTCCCGGACAGGGGGCGAACACTGAAGCTTTCTTT
CASSPGQGANTEAFF
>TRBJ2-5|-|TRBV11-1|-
TGTGCCAGCAGCTTCGCCGGGACTGAAGTGGAAGAGACCCAGTACTTC
CASSFAGTEVEETQYF
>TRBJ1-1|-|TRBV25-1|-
TGTGCCAGCAGTGAATCGGGATCCAAATCCACTGAAGCTTTCTTT
CASSESGSKSTEAFF
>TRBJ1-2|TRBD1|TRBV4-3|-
TGCGCCAGCAGCCAAGGTGGGACAGGGAAAGGCTTTGGCTACACCTTC
CASSQGGTGKGFGYTF
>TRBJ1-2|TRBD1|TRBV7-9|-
TGTGCCAGCAGCAGCTCTACAGGGGGGAAGGCTGGCTACACCTTC
CASSSSTGGKAGYTF
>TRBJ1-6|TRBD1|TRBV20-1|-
TGCAGTGCTAGAGATTGGTCGGGACAGCCTAATTCACCCCTCCACTTT
CSARDWSGQPNSPLHF
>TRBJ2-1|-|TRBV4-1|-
TGCGCCAGCAGCCAAGATGGACTCAATGAGCAGTTCTTC
CASSQDGLNEQFF
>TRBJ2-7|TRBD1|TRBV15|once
TGTGCCACCAGTCCCAACCCCGGGACAGTATCCTACGAGCAGTACTTC
CATSPNPGTVSYEQYF
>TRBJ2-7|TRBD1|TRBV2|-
TGTGCCAGCAGTAAGACAGGGGGCGATTCCTACGAGCAGTACTTC
CASSKTGGDSYEQYF
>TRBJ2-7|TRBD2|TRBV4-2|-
TGTGCCAGCAGCCAAGACCGTACGGGGGGGCTTGAGCAGTACTTC
CASSQDRTGGLEQYF
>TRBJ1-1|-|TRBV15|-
TGTGCCACCAGCAGTACCCTTGAAGCTTTCTTT
CATSSTLEAFF
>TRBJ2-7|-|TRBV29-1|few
TGCAGCGTTGGTTTGGGCTCCTACGAGCAGTACTTC
CSVGLGSYEQYF
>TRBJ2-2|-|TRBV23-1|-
TGCGCCAGCAGTCCCGCCGGGACACCGAACACCGGGGAGCTGTTTTTT
CASSPAGTPNTGELFF
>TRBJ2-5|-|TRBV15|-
TGTGCCACCAGCAGAGGACTAGGGGGCCAAGAGACCCAGTACTTC
CATSRGLGGQETQYF
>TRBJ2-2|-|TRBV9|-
TGTGCCAGCAGCGTAGCTACGGGGTTCACCGGGGAGCTGTTTTTT
CASSVATGFTGELFF
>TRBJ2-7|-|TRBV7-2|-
TGTGCCAGCAGCTCCGGGGTTAAGGGCGAGCAGTACTTC
CASSSGVKGEQYF
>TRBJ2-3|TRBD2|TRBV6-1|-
TGTGCCAGCAAACTACCTTCGGGAGCGGGGGGGCCGGACCCCATCACGCAGTATTTT
CASKLPSGAGGPDPITQYF
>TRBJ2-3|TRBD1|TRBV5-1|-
TGCGCCAGCAGCACGACAGGGGATAGGACAGATACGCAGTATTTT
CASSTTGDRTDTQYF
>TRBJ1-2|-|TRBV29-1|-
TGCAGCGTTGGCGGAAGCACGGGTGGCTACACCTTC
CSVGGSTGGYTF
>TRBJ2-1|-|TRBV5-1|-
TGCGCCAGCAGCTCCCAGCCATTTGGCAATGAGCAGTTCTTC
CASSSQPFGNEQFF
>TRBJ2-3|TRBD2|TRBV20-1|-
TGCAGTGCTACCTACCCGCGGGGGGGCGCAGATACGCAGTATTTT
CSATYPRGGADTQYF
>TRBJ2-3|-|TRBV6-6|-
TGTGCCAGCAGCTATGGCTCAGGGGGGAGGACAGATACGCAGTATTTT
CASSYGSGGRTDTQYF
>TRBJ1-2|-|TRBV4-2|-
TGTGCCAGCAGCCAAGATCTCAGCTACTATGGCTACACCTTC
CASSQDLSYYGYTF
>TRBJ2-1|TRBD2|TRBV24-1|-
TGTGCCACCAGTGCCCGGGACTACTCGAACAATGAGCAGTTCTTC
CATSARDYSNNEQFF
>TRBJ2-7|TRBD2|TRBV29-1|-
TGCAGCGTTGACTGGCGGGGGGGAGGCGAGCAGTACTTC
CSVDWRGGGEQYF
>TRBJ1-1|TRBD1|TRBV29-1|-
TGCAGCGTGGGCAGGGGGGTCACTGAAGCTTTCTTT
CSVGRGVTEAFF
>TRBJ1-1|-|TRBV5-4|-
TGTGCCAGCAGCTCGGACAGATCGAACACTGAAGCTTTCTTT
CASSSDRSNTEAFF
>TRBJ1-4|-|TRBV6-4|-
TGTGCCAGCAGTGACTTGGGAGCGGGGAATGAAAAACTGTTTTTT
CASSDLGAGNEKLFF
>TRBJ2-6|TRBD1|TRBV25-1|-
TGTGCCAGCAGAGGGACAGGGGGGTTAGGGGCCAACGTCCTGACTTTC
CASRGTGGLGANVLTF